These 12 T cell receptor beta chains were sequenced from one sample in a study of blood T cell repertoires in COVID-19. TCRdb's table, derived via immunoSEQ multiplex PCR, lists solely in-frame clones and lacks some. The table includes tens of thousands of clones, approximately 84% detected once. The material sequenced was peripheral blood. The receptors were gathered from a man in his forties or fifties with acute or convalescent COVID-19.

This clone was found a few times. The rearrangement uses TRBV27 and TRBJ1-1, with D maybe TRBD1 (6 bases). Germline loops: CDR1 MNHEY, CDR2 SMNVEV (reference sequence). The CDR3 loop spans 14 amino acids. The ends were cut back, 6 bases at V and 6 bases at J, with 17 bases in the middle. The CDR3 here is CASRQGTTSAEAFF. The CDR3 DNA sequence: TGTGCCAGCAGACAGGGTACGACAAGCGCTGAAGCTTTCTTT.

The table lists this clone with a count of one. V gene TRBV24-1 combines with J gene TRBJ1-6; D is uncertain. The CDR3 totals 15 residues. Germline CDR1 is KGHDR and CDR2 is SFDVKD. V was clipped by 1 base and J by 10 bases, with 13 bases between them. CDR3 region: CATSDFQKSKSPLHF. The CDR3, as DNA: TGTGCCACCAGTGATTTCCAGAAATCCAAATCACCCCTCCACTTT.

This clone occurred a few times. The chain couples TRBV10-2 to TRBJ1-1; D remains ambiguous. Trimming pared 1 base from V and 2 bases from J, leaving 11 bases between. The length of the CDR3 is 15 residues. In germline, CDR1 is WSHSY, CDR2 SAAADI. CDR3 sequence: CASSEWSTINTEAFF. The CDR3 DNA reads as TGCGCCAGCAGTGAGTGGTCGACTATCAACACTGAAGCTTTCTTT.

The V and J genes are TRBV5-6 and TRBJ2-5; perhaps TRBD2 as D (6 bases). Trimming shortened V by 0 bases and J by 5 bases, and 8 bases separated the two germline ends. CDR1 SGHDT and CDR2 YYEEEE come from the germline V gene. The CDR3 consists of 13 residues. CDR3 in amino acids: CASSLERGETQYF. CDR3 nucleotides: TGTGCCAGCAGCTTGGAACGGGGGGAGACCCAGTACTTC.

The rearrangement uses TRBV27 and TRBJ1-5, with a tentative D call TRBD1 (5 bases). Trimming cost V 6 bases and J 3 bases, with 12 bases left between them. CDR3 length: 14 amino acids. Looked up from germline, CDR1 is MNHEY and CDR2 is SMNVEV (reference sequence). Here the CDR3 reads CASRGGYYNQPQHF. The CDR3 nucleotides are TGTGCCAGCAGGGGGGGGTATTACAATCAGCCCCAGCATTTT.

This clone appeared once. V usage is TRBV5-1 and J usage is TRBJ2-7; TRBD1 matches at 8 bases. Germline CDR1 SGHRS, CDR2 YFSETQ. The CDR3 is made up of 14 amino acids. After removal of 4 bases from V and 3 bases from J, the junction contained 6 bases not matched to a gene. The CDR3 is CASSPGQAHYEQYF. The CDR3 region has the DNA TGCGCCAGCAGCCCGGGACAGGCACACTACGAGCAGTACTTC.

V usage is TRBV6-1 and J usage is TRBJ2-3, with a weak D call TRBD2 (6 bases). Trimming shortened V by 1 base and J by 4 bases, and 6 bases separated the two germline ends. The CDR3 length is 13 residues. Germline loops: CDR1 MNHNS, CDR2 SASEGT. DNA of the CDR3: TGTGCCAGCAGTGAAGGGAGGGCAGATACGCAGTATTTT. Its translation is CASSEGRADTQYF.

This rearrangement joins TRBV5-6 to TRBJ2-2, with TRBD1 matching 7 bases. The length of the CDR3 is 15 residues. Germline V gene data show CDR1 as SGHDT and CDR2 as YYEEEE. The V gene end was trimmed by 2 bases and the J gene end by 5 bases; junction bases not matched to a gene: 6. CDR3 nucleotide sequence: TGTGCCAGCAGCTTCAGCAGGGGGTTTACCGGGGAGCTGTTTTTT. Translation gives CASSFSRGFTGELFF.

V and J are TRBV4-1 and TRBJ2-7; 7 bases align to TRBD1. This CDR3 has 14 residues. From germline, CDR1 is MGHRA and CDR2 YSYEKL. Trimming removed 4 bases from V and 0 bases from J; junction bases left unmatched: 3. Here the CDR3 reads CASSPTGNSYEQYF. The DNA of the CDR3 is TGCGCCAGCAGCCCGACAGGGAACTCCTACGAGCAGTACTTC.

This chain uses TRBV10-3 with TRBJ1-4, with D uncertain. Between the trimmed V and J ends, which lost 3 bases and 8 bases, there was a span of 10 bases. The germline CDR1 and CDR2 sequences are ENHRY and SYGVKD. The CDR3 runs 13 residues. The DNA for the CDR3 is TGTGCCATCAGTGATAGACGGAGGGAAAAACTGTTTTTT. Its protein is CAISDRRREKLFF.

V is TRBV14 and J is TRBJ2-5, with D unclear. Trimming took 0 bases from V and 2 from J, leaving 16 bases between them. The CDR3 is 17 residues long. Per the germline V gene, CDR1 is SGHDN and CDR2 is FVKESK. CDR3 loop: CASSQDFLDLRQETQYF. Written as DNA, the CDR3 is TGTGCCAGCAGCCAAGATTTCTTAGATCTAAGACAAGAGACCCAGTACTTC. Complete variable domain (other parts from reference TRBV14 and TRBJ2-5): EAGVTQFPSHSVIEKGQTVTLRCDPISGHDNLYWYRRVMGKEIKFLLHFVKESKQDESGMPNNRFLAERTGGTYSTLKVQPAELEDSGVYFCASSQDFLDLRQETQYFGPGTRLLVL.

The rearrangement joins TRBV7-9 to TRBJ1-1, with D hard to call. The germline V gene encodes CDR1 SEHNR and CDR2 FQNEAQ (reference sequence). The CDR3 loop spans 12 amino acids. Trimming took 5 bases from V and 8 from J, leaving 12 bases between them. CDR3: CASSPQDKEAFF. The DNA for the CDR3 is TGTGCCAGCAGCCCGCAAGACAAGGAAGCTTTCTTT.